These 19 T cell receptor beta chains share one sample of origin, sequenced in a study of STAT5B mutations in CD4+ large granular lymphocyte leukemia. Sequenced by immunoSEQ multiplex PCR; TCRdb stores in-frame clones only, minus some. Of about 33,000 clones listed, roughly four fifths are singletons. The sample comprised CD4+ T cells from blood buffy coats. These TCRs come from a human donor in good health.

J is TRBJ1-5 and V is TRBV5-5; unclear D gene. This CDR3 is 13 amino acids long. Trimming took 6 bases from V and 2 from J, leaving 9 bases between them. Germline CDR1 is SGHKS and CDR2 is YYEKEE (reference sequence). CDR3: CASTIGGNQPQHF. The CDR3, as DNA: TGTGCCAGCACGATCGGGGGCAATCAGCCCCAGCATTTT.

The genes are TRBV7-2 and TRBJ2-3, with D unresolved. The germline V gene has CDR1 SGHTA and CDR2 FQGNSA. The CDR3 totals 12 residues. Trimming cost V 3 bases and J 5 bases, with 6 bases left between them. CDR3 sequence reads: CASSLLRDTQYF. CDR3 nucleotides: TGTGCCAGCAGCTTGTTGCGAGATACGCAGTATTTT.

The CDR3 reads CATSRERSNYGYTF. In DNA, the CDR3 is TGTGCCACCAGCAGAGAAAGAAGTAACTATGGCTACACCTTC. The J gene is TRBJ1-2, the V gene TRBV15; D gene ambiguous. The germline V gene encodes CDR1 LNHNV and CDR2 YYDKDF (reference sequence). The V end lost 0 bases, the J end lost 1 base, and 6 bases lay between the germline ends. The CDR3 length is 14 residues.

The V gene is TRBV4-1, the J gene TRBJ1-1; no firm D call. Germline CDR1 is MGHRA and CDR2 is YSYEKL. This CDR3 has 16 amino acids. Trimming removed 4 bases from V and 1 base from J, with 16 bases in between. The CDR3, as DNA: TGCGCCAGCAGCCCCTATTCGGACGGGAGGAACACTGAAGCTTTCTTT. Translation gives CASSPYSDGRNTEAFF.

The chain employs TRBV2 and TRBJ2-2; 7 bases align to TRBD1. Germline V gives CDR1 SNHLY, CDR2 FYNNEI. The CDR3 totals 16 residues. Losses at the gene ends were 6 bases for V and 1 base for J; bases not matched to a gene: 8. The CDR3 protein is CASRDKRDRNTGELFF. CDR3 nucleotide sequence: TGTGCCAGCAGGGACAAAAGGGACAGGAACACCGGGGAGCTGTTTTTT.

The chain uses TRBV11-3 and TRBJ2-7; no clear D gene. The CDR3 runs to 11 residues. Germline-derived CDR1 and CDR2 are SGHNT and YENEEA. V was pared by 3 bases and J by 4 bases, with 4 bases between. The CDR3 loop is CASSFNYEQYF. The DNA for the CDR3 is TGTGCCAGCAGCTTCAATTACGAGCAGTACTTC.

The chain uses TRBV13 and TRBJ2-1, with 10 bases matching TRBD2. The junction had 5 bases not matched to a gene; V was cut back by 5 bases and J by 4 bases. Germline values: CDR1 PRHDT, CDR2 FYEKMQ (reference sequence). The CDR3 runs 15 residues. CDR3 protein: CASSRSGRIYNEQFF. CDR3 nucleotide sequence: TGTGCCAGCAGCCGTAGCGGGAGGATTTACAATGAGCAGTTCTTC.

This chain connects TRBV5-5 to TRBJ2-5; 9 nucleotides line up with TRBD1. From germline, CDR1 is SGHKS and CDR2 YYEKEE (reference sequence). After removal of 4 bases from V and 4 bases from J, the junction contained 11 bases not matched to a gene. CDR3 length: 16 amino acids. CDR3 residues: CASSDRDRVIAETQYF. In DNA form, the CDR3 reads TGTGCCAGCAGCGACCGGGACAGGGTAATTGCAGAGACCCAGTACTTC.

This clone has just a few counts. The chain combines TRBV30 with TRBJ1-6, with D maybe TRBD1 (6 bases). The CDR3 sequence is 13 residues long. V lost 4 bases and J 10 bases, leaving 14 bases between the germline ends. The germline CDR1 and CDR2 sequences are GTSNPN and SVGIG (reference sequence). CDR3 sequence reads: CAWKRQAPSPLHF. The CDR3, as DNA: TGTGCCTGGAAGCGACAGGCCCCATCACCCCTCCACTTT.

This chain uses TRBV30 with TRBJ2-3, with TRBD1 matching 7 bases. Unmatched junction bases numbered 13, after V lost 1 base and J lost 6 bases. The CDR3 totals 16 residues. Germline V gene sequence: CDR1 GTSNPN, CDR2 SVGIG (reference sequence). The CDR3 loop is CAWSAGQPFGVDTQYF. Written as DNA, the CDR3 is TGTGCCTGGAGTGCGGGACAGCCATTCGGGGTGGATACGCAGTATTTT.

The rearrangement uses TRBV16 and TRBJ1-2, with a possible D match to TRBD1 (5 bases). Germline loops: CDR1 KGHSY, CDR2 FQNENV. The CDR3 spans 13 residues. V lost 5 bases, J lost 8 bases, and 15 bases lay in between. The CDR3 spells CASSNDGAYGYTF. The DNA of the CDR3 is TGTGCCAGCAGCAATGATGGGGCATACGGCTACACCTTC.

J is TRBJ1-5 and V is TRBV27; a weak D match, TRBD1 (6 bases). Germline values: CDR1 MNHEY, CDR2 SMNVEV (reference sequence). This CDR3 is 13 amino acids long. The ends were cut back, 4 bases at V and 6 bases at J, with 10 bases in the middle. CDR3 residues: CASSWRGTQPQHF. In nucleotides, the CDR3 is TGTGCCAGCAGTTGGAGGGGGACTCAGCCCCAGCATTTT.

The chain uses TRBV28 and TRBJ2-7, with TRBD1 matching over 8 bases. The CDR3 sequence is 15 residues long. Germline V gene data show CDR1 as MDHEN and CDR2 as SYDVKM. The J segment lost 3 bases and the V segment lost 2 bases, leaving 6 bases of the junction unmatched. CDR3 amino acids: CASSLPGGPFYEQYF. The CDR3 coding sequence is TGTGCCAGCAGTTTACCAGGGGGCCCTTTCTACGAGCAGTACTTC.

The chain uses TRBV18 and TRBJ1-1, with TRBD1 matching over 8 bases. There are 13 residues in the CDR3. Trimming at V came to 4 bases and at J to 3 bases, leaving 1 base not matched to a gene. Germline V gene lookup returns CDR1 KGHSH and CDR2 LQKENI. The CDR3 loop reads CASSQQGDTEAFF. As DNA, the CDR3 is TGTGCCAGCTCACAACAGGGGGACACTGAAGCTTTCTTT.

This chain links TRBV7-6 with TRBJ2-2, with D tentatively TRBD2 (6 bases). Per germline, CDR1 SGHVS and CDR2 FNYEAQ. The V end lost 6 bases, the J end lost 2 bases, and 19 bases lay between the germline ends. This CDR3 spans 17 amino acids. CDR3 sequence reads: CASSQLGGGPNTGELFF. The CDR3 nucleotides read TGTGCCAGCAGTCAACTAGGAGGAGGGCCAAACACCGGGGAGCTGTTTTTT.

This rearrangement joins TRBV29-1 to TRBJ2-1; TRBD1 aligns across 7 bases. This CDR3 contains 13 residues. Germline CDR1 and CDR2: SQVTM and ANQGSEA. Trimming removed 4 bases from V and 9 bases from J; junction bases left unmatched: 9. CDR3 sequence: CSVGSRQGGEQFF. The DNA of the CDR3 is TGCAGCGTTGGGTCCCGACAGGGCGGTGAGCAGTTCTTC.

The chain employs TRBV7-2 and TRBJ1-2, with 9 bases identical to TRBD1. From germline, CDR1 is SGHTA and CDR2 FQGNSA. CDR3 length equals 14 residues. Trimming at V came to 5 bases and at J to 6 bases, leaving 7 bases not matched to a gene. Here the CDR3 DNA reads TGTGCCAGCAGCGTGACGGGACAGGGTAATGGCTACACCTTC. Protein: CASSVTGQGNGYTF. The full variable domain, in which reference TRBV7-2 and TRBJ1-2 provide the parts outside the CDR3, is GAGVSQSPSNKVTEKGKDVELRCDPISGHTALYWYRQSLGQGLEFLIYFQGNSAPDKSGLPSDRFSAERTGGSVSTLTIQRTQQEDSAVYLCASSVTGQGNGYTFGSGTRLTVV.

The chain joins TRBV19 to TRBJ1-2, with D uncertain. V lost 3 bases, J lost 1 base, and 15 bases lay in between. CDR3 length: 16 amino acids. From germline, CDR1 is LNHDA and CDR2 SQIVND (reference sequence). CDR3 DNA sequence: TGTGCCAGTAGTATGATGGGAGGAGGGAGTAACTATGGCTACACCTTC. This encodes CASSMMGGGSNYGYTF.

This sequence joins TRBV2 and TRBJ2-7; D gene uncertain. Trimming left V 6 bases short and J 3 bases short, with 12 bases between. The germline CDR1 and CDR2 sequences are SNHLY and FYNNEI. The CDR3 length is 13 residues. CDR3 bases: TGTGCCAGCAGACCGACTTACTTCTACGAGCAGTACTTC. Its protein product is CASRPTYFYEQYF.